The 10 T cell receptor beta chains below all came from one sample that was sequenced in a study of PD-L1 blockade in urothelial cancer. Data came from immunoSEQ multiplex PCR; TCRdb stores just in-frame clones and leaves some out. The sample lists tens of thousands of clones; about four fifths were seen once. Time point here: pretreatment peripheral blood. The sequencing used PBMCs, collected around atezolizumab (anti-PD-L1) treatment. The receptors shown here come from a woman between 65 and 79 years old with urothelial cancer.

The rearrangement uses TRBV6-6 and TRBJ2-7, with 8 bases identical to TRBD1. Germline V gene data show CDR1 as MNHNY and CDR2 as SVGAGI (reference sequence). The CDR3 is made up of 16 amino acids. V lost 2 bases, J lost 7 bases, and 13 bases stayed unmatched. The CDR3 loop is CASSYGRQGFSGEQYF. CDR3 in DNA: TGTGCCAGCAGTTACGGGAGACAGGGGTTTTCGGGTGAGCAGTACTTC.

The V call is TRBV5-5, the J call TRBJ1-1, with D hard to call. The V end lost 3 bases, the J end lost 3 bases, and 12 bases lay between the germline ends. The CDR3 contains 14 residues. Germline V gene sequence: CDR1 SGHKS, CDR2 YYEKEE (reference sequence). In nucleotides, the CDR3 is TGTGCCAGCAGCTGGGGAGGGCGGTACACTGAAGCTTTCTTT. Its translation is CASSWGGRYTEAFF.

The CDR3 DNA follows: TGCAGCGTCGCAGGGGTGGGCACTGAAGCTTTCTTT. Translation gives CSVAGVGTEAFF. This rearrangement joins TRBV29-1 to TRBJ1-1, with TRBD1 as a possible D gene (6 bases). V was clipped by 6 bases and J by 4 bases, with 12 bases between them. CDR1 SQVTM and CDR2 ANQGSEA come from the germline V gene. The CDR3 covers 12 residues.

The V call is TRBV9, the J call TRBJ1-2; the match to TRBD1 covers 9 bases. Unmatched junction bases numbered 6, after V lost 1 base and J lost 8 bases. The germline V gene encodes CDR1 SGDLS and CDR2 YYNGEE. The CDR3 has 14 residues. The CDR3 sequence: CASSVTGGVVGYTF. CDR3 bases: TGTGCCAGCAGCGTAACAGGGGGCGTCGTGGGCTACACCTTC.

The chain carries TRBV15 and TRBJ1-2; TRBD1 matches at 8 bases. This CDR3 comprises 13 residues. Germline trimming cut 0 bases from V and 7 bases from J; bases unmatched to any gene: 1. Germline CDR1 is LNHNV and CDR2 is YYDKDF (reference sequence). The CDR3 coding sequence is TGTGCCACCAGCAGAGAACAGGGGGGTGGCTACACCTTC. It translates to CATSREQGGGYTF.

The chain couples TRBV29-1 to TRBJ2-1, with D possibly TRBD2 on 7 matching bases. Trimming stripped 2 bases from V and 8 bases from J, with 19 bases between. From germline, CDR1 is SQVTM and CDR2 ANQGSEA. The CDR3 covers 15 residues. The CDR3 nucleotides are TGCAGCGTTGAACCACTGAGGGCGGGGGCGGATGAGCAGTTCTTC. Translating it yields CSVEPLRAGADEQFF.

This clone was recorded only once. The J gene is TRBJ1-1, the V gene TRBV19; D unresolved. V was cut by 6 bases and J by 4 bases, with 15 bases left in between. The CDR3 is made up of 14 amino acids. Per germline, CDR1 LNHDA and CDR2 SQIVND (reference sequence). The CDR3 region has the DNA TGTGCCAGTAGGGGCCCGGATCGGGGCACTGAAGCTTTCTTT. Translation gives CASRGPDRGTEAFF.

The V call is TRBV7-3, the J call TRBJ2-1; maybe TRBD2 (6 bases). The germline V and J ends were trimmed by 2 bases and 2 bases, with 13 bases remaining between them. Per germline, CDR1 SGHTA and CDR2 FQGTGA. The CDR3 loop spans 16 amino acids. DNA for the CDR3: TGTGCCAGCAGCTTAGGAGGGGACTTCCCCTACAATGAGCAGTTCTTC. Its protein is CASSLGGDFPYNEQFF.

The rearrangement links TRBV7-2 to TRBJ2-5; D possibly corresponds to TRBD1 (5 bases). Per the germline V gene, CDR1 is SGHTA and CDR2 is FQGNSA. The CDR3 runs to 13 residues. V shed 2 bases and J shed 4 bases, with 8 bases lying between them. The CDR3: CASSLLGRETQYF. The CDR3 DNA reads TGTGCCAGCAGCTTACTGGGGCGAGAGACCCAGTACTTC.

The chain recombines TRBV5-1 with TRBJ2-7, with a tentative D call TRBD2 (6 bases). Germline V gene lookup returns CDR1 SGHRS and CDR2 YFSETQ. This CDR3 spans 15 amino acids. With 3 bases removed from V and 3 bases from J, the gap between germline ends came to 16 bases. The CDR3 sequence is CASSSGVQIIYEQYF. The CDR3 bases are TGCGCCAGCAGCTCGGGAGTTCAGATCATCTACGAGCAGTACTTC.